Each of the 28 T cell receptor beta chains below was sequenced from the same sample in a study of blood T cell repertoires in COVID-19. This table comes from immunoSEQ multiplex PCR, and its TCRdb copy is limited to in-frame clones, with some not included. The sample lists 65,000 to 95,000 clones; about 88% were seen once. Sequences were obtained from peripheral blood. All receptors come from a man aged 65 to 79 with active or convalescent COVID-19.

There are a few counts of this clone. This rearrangement joins TRBV19 to TRBJ2-7; possible D gene TRBD1, 5 bases. Germline CDR1 is LNHDA and CDR2 is SQIVND (reference sequence). V was pared by 4 bases and J by 0 bases, with 13 bases between. CDR3 length equals 15 residues. CDR3 residues: CASSTAWGSSYEQYF. Written as DNA, the CDR3 is TGTGCCAGTAGTACCGCCTGGGGCAGCTCCTACGAGCAGTACTTC.

V is TRBV12-3 or TRBV12-4 and J is TRBJ1-2; perhaps TRBD1 as D (6 bases). This CDR3 spans 13 amino acids. Trimming pared 3 bases from V and 3 bases from J, leaving 8 bases between. The CDR3 protein is CASSFSGDYGYTF. The DNA of the CDR3 is TGTGCCAGCAGTTTTTCAGGGGACTATGGCTACACCTTC.

The gene calls are TRBV7-2 and TRBJ2-7, with 7 positions matching TRBD1. J gave up 6 bases and V 6 bases, and 5 bases lay outside the gene matches. Germline V lookup: CDR1 SGHTA, CDR2 FQGNSA. The CDR3 contains 12 residues. The CDR3 coding sequence is TGTGCCAGCAGATTCGACAGGGCCGAGCAGTACTTC. Translation: CASRFDRAEQYF. The entire variable domain, with the rest obtained from reference TRBV7-2 and TRBJ2-7, is as follows: GAGVSQSPSNKVTEKGKDVELRCDPISGHTALYWYRQSLGQGLEFLIYFQGNSAPDKSGLPSDRFSAERTGGSVSTLTIQRTQQEDSAVYLCASRFDRAEQYFGPGTRLTVT.

V and J are TRBV5-6 and TRBJ2-5; a possible D gene is TRBD1 (6 bases). There are 16 residues in the CDR3. In germline, CDR1 is SGHDT, CDR2 YYEEEE. V lost 4 bases, J lost 2 bases, and 18 bases lay in between. CDR3: CASSPRRGSEQETQYF. In DNA form, the CDR3 reads TGTGCCAGCAGCCCCCGTAGGGGGTCCGAACAAGAGACCCAGTACTTC.

This clone showed up just a few times. The CDR3: CAIGTVADTQYF. The CDR3 DNA is TGTGCCATCGGCACAGTTGCAGATACGCAGTATTTT. The genes are TRBV10-3 and TRBJ2-3; D gene uncertain. CDR3 length: 12 amino acids. V gave up 8 bases and J gave up 4 bases, with 10 bases separating them. In germline, CDR1 is ENHRY, CDR2 SYGVKD.

This chain links TRBV10-3 with TRBJ1-6; 9 nucleotides agree with TRBD1. This CDR3 spans 15 amino acids. V was pared by 11 bases and J by 5 bases, with 10 bases of the junction left unmatched. Germline V CDR1 and CDR2: ENHRY, SYGVKD. CDR3 sequence reads: CAANSGTGNNSPLHF. CDR3 DNA: TGTGCCGCAAACAGCGGGACAGGGAATAATTCACCCCTCCACTTT.

The chain uses TRBV21-1 and TRBJ2-7; the table's D gene call, TRBD1, was not cross checked with the DNA. TRBV21-1 is deemed a pseudogene. This CDR3 has 11 residues. This CDR3 reads CASTPNPARNF. CDR3 DNA sequence: TGTGCCAGCACCCCCAACCCGGCCAGGAACTTC.

The chain links TRBV15 to TRBJ2-3; D might be TRBD1 (7 bases). Germline CDR1 is LNHNV and CDR2 is YYDKDF (reference sequence). V lost 1 base and J 3 bases, leaving 14 bases between the germline ends. The CDR3 runs to 16 residues. The CDR3 spells CATSRGGPGGTDTQYF. The CDR3 nucleotides are TGTGCCACCAGCAGAGGAGGGCCAGGGGGGACAGATACGCAGTATTTT.

The chain is built from TRBV19 and TRBJ1-5; D is unclear. The CDR3 runs 15 residues. Germline V gene lookup returns CDR1 LNHDA and CDR2 SQIVND (reference sequence). Trimming removed 7 bases at V and 1 base at J, with 14 bases between. Here the CDR3 DNA reads TGTGCCAGTACTTCTAGGATGTACAGCAATCAGCCCCAGCATTTT. Encoded protein: CASTSRMYSNQPQHF. Full variable domain (remainder filled in from reference TRBV19 and TRBJ1-5): DGGITQSPKYLFRKEGQNVTLSCEQNLNHDAMYWYRQDPGQGLRLIYYSQIVNDFQKGDIAEGYSVSREKKESFPLTVTSAQKNPTAFYLCASTSRMYSNQPQHFGDGTRLSIL.

The chain combines TRBV4-2 with TRBJ1-5, with unresolved D. CDR3 length equals 16 residues. CDR1 is LGHNA and CDR2 is YNFKEQ in the germline V gene. V was shortened by 4 bases and J by 4 bases, with 17 bases between the two germline ends. The CDR3 region is CASSPDSGSGNQPQHF. The CDR3, as DNA: TGTGCCAGCAGCCCTGACTCGGGGTCCGGGAATCAGCCCCAGCATTTT.

This rearrangement joins TRBV3-1 (or the pseudogene TRBV3-2) to TRBJ1-1, with D possibly being TRBD1 (5 bases). Between the trimmed V and J ends, which lost 6 bases and 7 bases, there was a span of 9 bases. The CDR3 is 11 amino acids. Germline V gene sequence: CDR1 LGHDT, CDR2 YNNKEL (reference sequence). The CDR3 sequence is CASRQGFEAFF. DNA for the CDR3: TGTGCCAGCAGGCAGGGATTTGAAGCTTTCTTT.

This clone has a single count. The V call is TRBV28, the J call TRBJ1-5; D call uncertain. CDR1 is MDHEN, CDR2 SYDVKM, per germline. The CDR3 has 16 residues. V was shortened by 4 bases and J by 3 bases, with 16 bases between the two germline ends. Here the CDR3 DNA reads TGTGCCAGCAGTTCCCCCGGCCGGCGGTTCAATCAGCCCCAGCATTTT. It yields the protein CASSSPGRRFNQPQHF.

V is TRBV5-1 and J is TRBJ1-2; 8 positions agree with TRBD1. The CDR3 runs 17 residues. V lost 3 bases to trimming and J lost 0 bases; unmatched junction nucleotides: 10. Germline values: CDR1 SGHRS, CDR2 YFSETQ. The CDR3 nucleotides are TGCGCCAGCAGCTCCACAGGGGGGAACTATGCTAACTATGGCTACACCTTC. It translates to CASSSTGGNYANYGYTF.

The V call is TRBV5-4, the J call TRBJ2-1, with 7 positions matching TRBD2. CDR3 size: 15 residues. V shed 1 base, J shed 10 bases, and the junction held 11 bases outside the gene matches. The germline V gene encodes CDR1 SGHNT and CDR2 YYREEE (reference sequence). This CDR3 is CASSLRGSPQLEQFF. In nucleotides, the CDR3 is TGTGCCAGCAGCTTGCGCGGGAGCCCACAGCTGGAGCAGTTCTTC.

The rearrangement uses TRBV18 and TRBJ2-7; 8 bases are shared with TRBD1. Germline V gives CDR1 KGHSH, CDR2 LQKENI. V lost 6 bases, J lost 4 bases, and 11 bases stayed unmatched. The CDR3 spans 15 residues. CDR3 sequence (DNA): TGTGCCAGCTCGCCTTCCCGGGACAGGTTTTACGAGCAGTACTTC. It codes for CASSPSRDRFYEQYF.

V is TRBV19 and J is TRBJ1-1; D not certain. Germline assignment: CDR1 LNHDA and CDR2 SQIVND (reference sequence). The CDR3 has 13 amino acids. The V end was cut by 4 bases, the J end by 0 bases, with 6 bases between. The CDR3 region is CASSTRLNTEAFF. DNA of the CDR3: TGTGCCAGTAGTACGAGATTGAACACTGAAGCTTTCTTT.

This clone came up once. The J gene is TRBJ1-1, the V gene TRBV5-6; possibly TRBD1 for D (5 bases). V was trimmed by 6 bases and J by 1 base, leaving 19 bases between them. CDR1 and CDR2 from the germline V gene are SGHDT and YYEEEE. This CDR3 comprises 16 residues. The DNA of the CDR3 is TGTGCCAGCATCCCGAAGTGGGTCGGGGGGAACACTGAAGCTTTCTTT. Protein product: CASIPKWVGGNTEAFF.

The V call is TRBV2, the J call TRBJ1-3, with D possibly matching TRBD1 (6 bases). The length of the CDR3 is 15 residues. Trimming stripped 1 base from V and 3 bases from J, with 10 bases between. The germline V gene encodes CDR1 SNHLY and CDR2 FYNNEI. The CDR3, as DNA: TGTGCCAGCAGTGAAGGCAGGGGAGTTGGAAACACCATATATTTT. Translating gives CASSEGRGVGNTIYF.

This chain links TRBV9 with TRBJ2-1; D is possibly TRBD2 (5 bases). V was clipped by 0 bases and J by 9 bases, with 22 bases between them. This CDR3 is 17 amino acids long. Germline CDR1 and CDR2: SGDLS and YYNGEE. DNA of the CDR3: TGTGCCAGCAGCGTAGGGAGGATGCGTGCGGCCTACTTTGAGCAGTTCTTC. Translated: CASSVGRMRAAYFEQFF.

V is TRBV5-1 and J is TRBJ2-1; 12 bases fit TRBD2. The ends lost 4 bases at V and 9 bases at J; junction bases unmatched: 11. Per the germline V gene, CDR1 is SGHRS and CDR2 is YFSETQ. This CDR3 comprises 16 residues. This chain's CDR3 is CASSQELAGGVGEQFF. The DNA for the CDR3 is TGCGCCAGCAGCCAGGAACTAGCGGGGGGAGTAGGTGAGCAGTTCTTC.

This clone has just one count. V and J are TRBV18 and TRBJ1-6, with D maybe TRBD1 (5 bases). V was shortened by 4 bases and J by 9 bases, with 25 bases between the two germline ends. Per germline, CDR1 KGHSH and CDR2 LQKENI. The CDR3 length is 18 residues. The CDR3 is CASSRERTKSLLGSPLHF. DNA of the CDR3: TGTGCCAGCTCACGGGAACGGACAAAGTCGCTTCTCGGTTCACCCCTCCACTTT. Variable domain in full (rest from reference TRBV18 and TRBJ1-6): NAGVMQNPRHLVRRRGQEARLRCSPMKGHSHVYWYRQLPEEGLKFMVYLQKENIIDESGMPKERFSAEFPKEGPSILRIQQVVRGDSAAYFCASSRERTKSLLGSPLHFGNGTRLTVT.

This clone was seen a handful of times. The chain carries TRBV7-9 and TRBJ1-1; D may be TRBD1 (6 bases). This CDR3 is 17 amino acids long. Germline CDR1 and CDR2: SEHNR and FQNEAQ (reference sequence). V lost 3 bases to trimming and J lost 0 bases, with 17 bases between them. CDR3 sequence: CASSFPRGGSMNTEAFF. DNA for the CDR3: TGTGCCAGCAGCTTCCCCCGGGGGGGCTCCATGAACACTGAAGCTTTCTTT.

The gene calls are TRBV4-2 and TRBJ2-7; 10 nucleotides align to TRBD2. Germline V lookup: CDR1 LGHNA, CDR2 YNFKEQ. The CDR3 contains 17 residues. V lost 1 base, J lost 1 base, and 7 bases stayed unmatched. CDR3 in amino acids: CASSQGGASGGSYEQYF. The CDR3 coding sequence is TGTGCCAGCAGCCAAGGAGGGGCTAGCGGGGGTTCCTACGAGCAGTACTTC.

The chain uses TRBV28 and TRBJ1-2; TRBD1 agrees at 7 bases. The CDR3 runs 17 residues. With 4 bases clipped from V and 1 base from J, the junction kept 12 bases outside the gene matches. CDR1 MDHEN and CDR2 SYDVKM come from the germline V gene. This chain's CDR3 is CASSYRGSLGYNYGYTF. In nucleotides, the CDR3 is TGTGCCAGCAGTTACAGGGGATCCCTCGGGTATAACTATGGCTACACCTTC.

The chain combines TRBV7-3 with TRBJ2-3; 7 nucleotides agree with TRBD2. After removal of 5 bases from V and 3 bases from J, the junction contained 8 bases not matched to a gene. The CDR3 contains 15 residues. Germline lookup yields CDR1 SGHTA and CDR2 FQGTGA. Here the CDR3 reads CASSPGGSLTDTQYF. The DNA for the CDR3 is TGTGCCAGCAGCCCGGGCGGGAGTCTAACAGATACGCAGTATTTT.

This CDR3 reads CASSDLQGQTQYF. For the CDR3, the DNA is TGTGCCAGCAGTGACTTACAGGGGCAGACCCAGTACTTC. This chain connects TRBV2 to TRBJ2-5; 7 bases match TRBD1. This CDR3 contains 13 residues. CDR1 is SNHLY and CDR2 is FYNNEI in the germline V gene. The V segment lost 3 bases and the J segment 6 bases; nucleotides outside the gene matches: 4.

This clone was recorded once. The chain uses TRBV15 and TRBJ1-6; D remains ambiguous. The V gene's germline CDR1 is LNHNV and CDR2 YYDKDF (reference sequence). The CDR3 runs to 13 residues. V lost 1 base to trimming and J lost 7 bases, with 5 bases between them. This CDR3 is CATSRAGNSPLHF. CDR3 DNA: TGTGCCACCAGCAGAGCGGGGAATTCACCCCTCCACTTT.

The chain is built from TRBV12-3 or TRBV12-4 and TRBJ1-1, with a tentative D call TRBD1 (5 bases). Between the trimmed V and J ends, which lost 3 bases and 3 bases, there was a span of 8 bases. This CDR3 region has 13 residues. The CDR3 loop reads CASSFSRDTEAFF. DNA for the CDR3: TGTGCCAGCAGTTTCTCCAGGGACACTGAAGCTTTCTTT.